The next 28 T cell receptor beta chains were all read from a single sample in a study of blood T cells in healthy people across ages. Next came a second PCR, run for about 7 to 12 cycles, which used a sample-barcoded 5' primer along with a J-beta primer mix. TCRdb called the 5' RACE reads again in MiXCR, with one record for every CDR3 protein. In the table there are roughly 640,000 distinct CDR3 sequences, about 30% of which are singletons. The sequencing input was blood. The receptors originated from a woman aged 80 or over in good health.

This clonotype was found once. A much larger clone is a single base away; this may be a read error. This chain links TRBV20-1 with TRBJ2-2; 12 nucleotides match TRBD2. V dropped 0 bases and J dropped 6; count of bases not matched to a gene: 17. This CDR3 spans 20 amino acids. Germline CDR1 is DFQATT and CDR2 is SNEGSKA (reference sequence). The CDR3: CSARDLVTLAGGPDAGELFF. The CDR3 bases are TGCAGTGCTAGAGATCTCGTGACGCTAGCGGGGGGGCCGGACGCCGGGGAGCTGTTTTTT.

Comments on this clonotype: A much larger clone lies one base from this, so it may be a read error. The rearrangement links TRBV15 to TRBJ2-3; maybe TRBD2 (6 bases). Germline loops: CDR1 LNHNV, CDR2 YYDKDF (reference sequence). V lost 8 bases and J lost 4, with 22 bases in between. This CDR3 is built from 16 residues. CDR3 protein: CATPGPKRRGADTQYF. The CDR3 coding sequence is TGTGCCACCCCTGGTCCCAAGCGACGCGGGGCAGATACGCAGTATTTT.

There are many counts of this clonotype. CDR3 nucleotide sequence: TGTGCCAGCAGCGCCGGGGGGGGCATCGGCGAGCAGTACTTC. The encoded protein is CASSAGGGIGEQYF. V is TRBV9 and J is TRBJ2-7; 8 bases are shared with TRBD2. Unmatched junction bases numbered 8, after V lost 3 bases and J lost 6 bases. Germline CDR1 SGDLS, CDR2 YYNGEE. The CDR3 is made up of 14 amino acids.

On this clonotype: It may be a read error: a sequence one base away is much more abundant. CDR3 coding DNA: TGTGCCAGCAGCACCGGACGGGCGAAGGGGAGAGAGACCCAGTACTTC. Translation: CASSTGRAKGRETQYF. The chain is built from TRBV7-3 and TRBJ2-5; D may correspond to TRBD1 or TRBD2 (5 bases each). Germline loops: CDR1 SGHTA, CDR2 FQGTGA. The V gene lost 5 bases and the J gene lost 4 bases, with 20 bases spanning the gap. The CDR3 has 16 residues.

The rearrangement joins TRBV12-3 or TRBV12-4 to TRBJ1-1; TRBD1 is a possible D gene (5 bases). The CDR3 sequence is 13 residues long. V was shortened by 6 bases and J by 2 bases, with 10 bases between the two germline ends. In DNA, the CDR3 is TGTGCCAGCAGACGCAGGGAAAACACTGAAGCTTTCTTT. Residues: CASRRRENTEAFF.

This clonotype was observed at least ten times. The chain combines TRBV5-1 with TRBJ2-1; D might be TRBD2 (6 bases). Looked up from germline, CDR1 is SGHRS and CDR2 is YFSETQ. Trimming removed 3 bases from V and 0 bases from J, with 13 bases in between. This CDR3 is 16 amino acids long. CDR3 sequence reads: CASSWETSSSYNEQFF. CDR3 nucleotide sequence: TGCGCCAGCAGCTGGGAAACTAGCTCCTCCTACAATGAGCAGTTCTTC.

This clonotype has more than one count but fewer than ten. The chain combines TRBV30 with TRBJ2-5, with D perhaps matching TRBD1 (6 bases). The length of the CDR3 is 14 residues. Germline V gene sequence: CDR1 GTSNPN, CDR2 SVGIG (reference sequence). V gave up 1 base and J gave up 4 bases, with 13 bases separating them. In DNA form, the CDR3 reads TGTGCCTGGAGTGGCTGGGGGCAGGGAGAGACCCAGTACTTC. Translation gives CAWSGWGQGETQYF.

This clonotype appeared many times. The V gene is TRBV4-2, the J gene TRBJ2-3; 13 bases agree with TRBD2. Per the germline V gene, CDR1 is LGHNA and CDR2 is YNFKEQ. This CDR3 is 16 amino acids long. The trim removed 4 bases at V and 1 base at J, leaving 2 bases unmatched. The CDR3 sequence is CASSRLAGGGTDTQYF. Here the CDR3 DNA reads TGTGCCAGCAGCCGACTAGCGGGGGGAGGCACAGATACGCAGTATTTT.

Points on this clonotype: Just one base apart from a much larger clone, this may be a read error. The V call is TRBV7-2, the J call TRBJ2-5, with D perhaps matching TRBD1 or TRBD2 (5 bases each). The J call may be faulty, since TRBJ2-1 better matches the DNA end. This CDR3 is 15 amino acids long. CDR1 and CDR2 from the germline V gene are SGHTA and FQGNSA. This CDR3 is CASSLGPGPQETQFF. In DNA, the CDR3 is TGTGCCAGCAGCCTCGGCCCGGGGCCACAAGAGACCCAGTTCTTC.

A remark on this clonotype: A much larger clone differs by one base, so this may be a read error. J is TRBJ2-6 and V is TRBV20-1; 8 bases line up with TRBD1. CDR3 length: 16 residues. Per the germline V gene, CDR1 is DFQATT and CDR2 is SNEGSKA (reference sequence). The DNA of the CDR3 is TGCAGTGCTACCGGGACAGGCATCTCTGGGGCCATCGTCCTGACTTTC. It translates to CSATGTGISGAIVLTF.

This clonotype was seen repeatedly, ten times or more. The chain recombines TRBV6-2 or TRBV6-3 with TRBJ2-7; 7 bases align to TRBD2. Germline V CDR1 and CDR2: MNHEY, SVGEGT. V shed 6 bases, J shed 2 bases, and the junction held 10 bases outside the gene matches. The length of the CDR3 is 15 residues. The CDR3, as DNA: TGTGCCAGCAGCCTCGGGGGGAGCACAACCTACGAGCAGTACTTC. This codes for CASSLGGSTTYEQYF.

This chain connects TRBV19 to TRBJ1-4; 12 bases map to TRBD1. This CDR3 spans 18 amino acids. The germline CDR1 and CDR2 sequences are LNHDA and SQIVND (reference sequence). Losses at the gene ends were 0 bases for V and 5 bases for J; bases not matched to a gene: 7. This chain's CDR3 is CASSIDQPGTGGNEKLFF. Here the CDR3 DNA reads TGTGCCAGTAGTATAGATCAGCCCGGGACAGGGGGCAATGAAAAACTGTTTTTT.

This clonotype was seen at least ten times. This rearrangement joins TRBV12-3 or TRBV12-4 to TRBJ2-7; perhaps TRBD1 as D (6 bases). The length of the CDR3 is 12 residues. Trimming removed 3 bases at V and 6 bases at J, with 9 bases between. CDR3 loop: CASSFTGTEQYF. The CDR3 DNA sequence: TGTGCCAGCAGTTTCACAGGGACCGAGCAGTACTTC.

There are many counts of this clonotype. J is TRBJ1-2 and V is TRBV6-5; D is uncertain. This CDR3 has 14 residues. Germline V gene sequence: CDR1 MNHEY, CDR2 SVGAGI. The V end lost 6 bases, the J end lost 0 bases, and 11 bases lay between the germline ends. CDR3: CASRTVASNYGYTF. The CDR3 DNA sequence: TGTGCCAGCAGGACTGTTGCGTCTAACTATGGCTACACCTTC.

This CDR3 reads CASSQDRGGWNQPQHF. The CDR3 bases are TGTGCCAGCAGCCAAGATCGAGGGGGCTGGAATCAGCCCCAGCATTTT. The chain is built from TRBV4-2 and TRBJ1-5; TRBD1 aligns across 7 bases. V dropped 0 bases and J dropped 4; count of bases not matched to a gene: 6. This CDR3 has 16 amino acids. Per germline, CDR1 LGHNA and CDR2 YNFKEQ.

This chain links TRBV20-1 with TRBJ2-3, with a tentative D call TRBD1 (6 bases). CDR1 and CDR2 from the germline V gene are DFQATT and SNEGSKA (reference sequence). The CDR3 consists of 16 residues. V lost 1 base, J lost 1 base, and 15 bases lay in between. The CDR3 spells CSARAHRESGTDTQYF. CDR3 nucleotides: TGCAGTGCTAGAGCCCACAGGGAATCCGGCACAGATACGCAGTATTTT.

This clonotype was observed at least ten times. The chain couples TRBV5-1 to TRBJ2-1; D could derive from TRBD1 or TRBD2 (6 bases each). V lost 4 bases, J lost 0 bases, and 11 bases lay in between. Germline-derived CDR1 and CDR2 are SGHRS and YFSETQ. The CDR3 totals 15 residues. Written as DNA, the CDR3 is TGCGCCAGCAGCGCGGGACAAAGCTCCTACAATGAGCAGTTCTTC. Translating gives CASSAGQSSYNEQFF.

This clonotype has at least ten counts. The DNA for the CDR3 is TGTGCCAGCACTAAGACAGGGGGTCCCTACAATGAGCAGTTCTTC. It is translated as CASTKTGGPYNEQFF. The V and J genes are TRBV12-3 or TRBV12-4 and TRBJ2-1; 9 bases fit TRBD1. There are 15 residues in the CDR3. Trimming removed 7 bases from V and 2 bases from J; junction bases left unmatched: 6.

Ten or more counts support this clonotype. The chain is built from TRBV6-5 and TRBJ2-7, with no clear D. The CDR3 is 13 amino acids. V shed 4 bases and J shed 4 bases, with 11 bases lying between them. CDR1 is MNHEY, CDR2 SVGAGI, per germline. The DNA of the CDR3 is TGTGCCAGCAGTTTCGGCAGAATATACGAGCAGTACTTC. Protein sequence: CASSFGRIYEQYF.

The chain links TRBV7-9 to TRBJ1-2; no definite D call. With 5 bases removed from V and 8 bases from J, the gap between germline ends came to 9 bases. The CDR3 contains 11 residues. Germline assignment: CDR1 SEHNR and CDR2 FQNEAQ (reference sequence). CDR3 nucleotide sequence: TGTGCCAGCAGCGAGGTTGGGGGCTACACCTTC. This encodes CASSEVGGYTF.

On this clonotype: One base away lies a much larger clone, so this may be a sequencing read error. The CDR3: CSANKLAGGPRNEQFF. DNA of the CDR3: TGCAGTGCTAATAAACTAGCGGGGGGGCCTCGGAATGAGCAGTTCTTC. J is TRBJ2-1 and V is TRBV20-1; 13 nucleotides line up with TRBD2. CDR1 is DFQATT, CDR2 SNEGSKA, per germline (reference sequence). Germline trimming cut 4 bases from V and 7 bases from J; bases unmatched to any gene: 10. This CDR3 region has 16 residues.

The chain uses TRBV12-3 or TRBV12-4 and TRBJ2-1, with 14 bases that match TRBD2. Germline trimming cut 4 bases from V and 7 bases from J; bases unmatched to any gene: 6. This CDR3 contains 16 residues. CDR3 DNA: TGTGCCAGCAGTTCCTCGGGACTAGCGGGAGTGAATGAGCAGTTCTTC. Translated, it gives CASSSSGLAGVNEQFF.

Ten or more counts support this clonotype. The chain couples TRBV7-2 to TRBJ2-1; possibly TRBD2 for D (6 bases). V dropped 5 bases and J dropped 7 bases, with 15 bases sitting between them. The CDR3 contains 14 residues. From germline, CDR1 is SGHTA and CDR2 FQGNSA. The CDR3 DNA reads as TGTGCCAGCAGCCCGACTAGTTATGGGAATGAGCAGTTCTTC. This gives the protein CASSPTSYGNEQFF. Drawing the rest from reference TRBV7-2 and TRBJ2-1, the complete variable domain is GAGVSQSPSNKVTEKGKDVELRCDPISGHTALYWYRQSLGQGLEFLIYFQGNSAPDKSGLPSDRFSAERTGGSVSTLTIQRTQQEDSAVYLCASSPTSYGNEQFFGPGTRLTVL.

This clonotype occurred many times. This sequence joins TRBV20-1 and TRBJ2-7; perhaps TRBD1 as D (6 bases). Germline V CDR1 and CDR2: DFQATT, SNEGSKA (reference sequence). The CDR3 length is 14 residues. Trimming left V 5 bases short and J 5 bases short, with 19 bases between. As DNA, the CDR3 is TGCAGTGCTCCCCACCCCGACAGGTTCCACGAGCAGTACTTC. Its protein product is CSAPHPDRFHEQYF.

Only a few counts were recorded for this clonotype. The chain carries TRBV29-1 and TRBJ1-4, with D perhaps matching TRBD1 (5 bases). In germline, CDR1 is SQVTM, CDR2 ANQGSEA. Trimming took off 4 bases at V and 8 bases at J, with 14 bases between the two ends. This CDR3 comprises 13 residues. Here the CDR3 reads CSVGAGLGEKLFF. The CDR3 coding sequence is TGCAGCGTTGGGGCAGGGTTAGGAGAAAAACTGTTTTTT.

The table lists this clonotype with many counts. The chain recombines TRBV20-1 with TRBJ2-6; tentative D call: TRBD2 (6 bases). The V gene's germline CDR1 is DFQATT and CDR2 SNEGSKA (reference sequence). V lost 0 bases and J lost 3, with 21 bases in between. CDR3 length: 19 residues. Here the CDR3 reads CSARDIFRRDRRGANVLTF. The CDR3 nucleotides read TGCAGTGCTAGAGATATCTTCCGGAGGGACCGGCGTGGGGCCAACGTCCTGACTTTC.

This clonotype occurred many times. This chain joins TRBV28 and TRBJ2-5; 9 nucleotides match TRBD1. The trim removed 7 bases at V and 4 bases at J, leaving 10 bases unmatched. The CDR3 is 15 residues long. CDR1 is MDHEN and CDR2 is SYDVKM in the germline V gene. The CDR3 spells CASTPMTGGGETQYF. The CDR3 DNA is TGTGCCAGCACTCCTATGACAGGGGGAGGAGAGACCCAGTACTTC. Combining the CDR3 with reference TRBV28 and TRBJ2-5 gives the whole variable domain DVKVTQSSRYLVKRTGEKVFLECVQDMDHENMFWYRQDPGLGLRLIYFSYDVKMKEKGDIPEGYSVSREKKERFSLILESASTNQTSMYLCASTPMTGGGETQYFGPGTRLLVL.

This clonotype was observed a few times. This rearrangement joins TRBV15 to TRBJ1-3; tentatively, D is TRBD1 (5 bases). The CDR3 has 16 residues. The germline V gene encodes CDR1 LNHNV and CDR2 YYDKDF (reference sequence). V was clipped by 0 bases and J by 7 bases, with 16 bases between them. This chain's CDR3 is CATSRDGARIINTIYF. In DNA form, the CDR3 reads TGTGCCACCAGCAGAGATGGGGCGCGGATAATCAACACCATATATTTT.